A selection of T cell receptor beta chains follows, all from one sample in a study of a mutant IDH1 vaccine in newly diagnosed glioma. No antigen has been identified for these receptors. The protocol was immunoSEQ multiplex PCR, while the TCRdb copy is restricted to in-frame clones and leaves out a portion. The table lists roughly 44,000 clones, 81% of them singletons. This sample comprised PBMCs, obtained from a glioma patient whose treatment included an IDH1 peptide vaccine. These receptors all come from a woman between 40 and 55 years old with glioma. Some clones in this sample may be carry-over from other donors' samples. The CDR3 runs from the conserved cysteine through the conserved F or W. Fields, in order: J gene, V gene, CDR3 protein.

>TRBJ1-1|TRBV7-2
CASSRRVSGGSTEAFF
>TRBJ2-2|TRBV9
CASSVVDTGELFF
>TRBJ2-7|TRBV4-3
CASSQGTTSSYEQYF
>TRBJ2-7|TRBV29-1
CSVDTDGTGFYEQYF
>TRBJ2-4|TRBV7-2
CASSTGLAENIQYF
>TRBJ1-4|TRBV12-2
CASRFCPRGGKLFF
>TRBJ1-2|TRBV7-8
CASSLLGGGDGNYGYTF
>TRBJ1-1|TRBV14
CASSRQGKGEAFF
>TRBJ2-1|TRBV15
CATGLAGGYEQFF
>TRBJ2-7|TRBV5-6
CASSLDRQGKAYEQYF
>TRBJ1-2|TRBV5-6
CASSLAGTGGHTNYGYTF
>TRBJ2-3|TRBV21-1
CASSSRTVETDTQYF
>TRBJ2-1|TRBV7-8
CASSYDGGKYNEQFF
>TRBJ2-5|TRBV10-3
CAISGGNRGHQETQYF
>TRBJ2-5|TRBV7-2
CASNIGTDLQETQYF
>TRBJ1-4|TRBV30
CASSGATNEKLFF
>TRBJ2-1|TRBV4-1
CASSQDTRDRRAGNEQFF
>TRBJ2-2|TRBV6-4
CATGSSDSGELFF
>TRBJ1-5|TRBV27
CASSLFGTDDSSNQPQHF
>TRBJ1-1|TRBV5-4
CASSLALTANTEAFF
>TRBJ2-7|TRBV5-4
CASRGNYEQYF
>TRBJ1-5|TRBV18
CASSPGTDQPQHF
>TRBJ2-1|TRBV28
CASTLGGEQFF
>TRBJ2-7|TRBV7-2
CASSPRGGQGAPYEQYF
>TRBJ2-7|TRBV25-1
CASSERGLAGFYEQYF
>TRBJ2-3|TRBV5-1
CASSYTDTQYF
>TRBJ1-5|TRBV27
CASRPGSGTFSNQPQHF
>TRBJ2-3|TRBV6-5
CASQQLTGDTQYF
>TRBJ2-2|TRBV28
CASRRGTGDAGELFF
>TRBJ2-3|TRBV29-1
CSVAGTDTQYF
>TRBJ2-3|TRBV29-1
CSVATGPPTDTQYF
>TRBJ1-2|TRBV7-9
CASSLEATF
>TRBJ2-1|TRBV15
CATSTSGRRNEQFF
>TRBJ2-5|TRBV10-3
CAIRERGGDQETQYF
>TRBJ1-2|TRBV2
CASSRTVNGYTF
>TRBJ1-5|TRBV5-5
CASRIGQGAPQHF
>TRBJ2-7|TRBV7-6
CASSSSNEQYF
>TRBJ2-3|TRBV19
CASTGLAGADTQYF
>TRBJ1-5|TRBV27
CASSLSDQDGQGAGNQPQHF
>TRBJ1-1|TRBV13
CASSADTDTEAFF
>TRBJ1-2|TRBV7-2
CASSLAYRGAGYTF
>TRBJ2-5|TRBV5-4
CASSSRSNQETQYF
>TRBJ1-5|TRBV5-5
CASSEDVSNQPQHF
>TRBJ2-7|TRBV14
CASRSGEAIEYEQYF
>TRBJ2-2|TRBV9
CASRGRTGELFF
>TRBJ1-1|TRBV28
CASSPSTGRGTEAFF
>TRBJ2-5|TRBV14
CASSQGQWGETQYF
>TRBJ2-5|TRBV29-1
CSVVLAGGQETQYF
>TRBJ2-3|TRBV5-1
CASSLTIGNDASQNKDTQYF
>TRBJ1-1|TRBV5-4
CASSSSEWMNTEAFF
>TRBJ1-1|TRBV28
CASRQTENTEAFF
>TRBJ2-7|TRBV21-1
CASSRPGNFTYEQYF